These 16 T cell receptor beta chains share one sample of origin, sequenced in a study of T and B cells in COVID-19 patients. From blood, about 230-500 ng of genomic DNA served as TRB template. TRB rearrangements were amplified by multiplex PCR with BIOMED2 TRB-A/B primers. From the multiplex PCR reads, TCRdb called clonotypes with MiXCR, one entry per CDR3 protein. The sample contains more than 13,000 distinct CDR3 sequences, about 30% of which appear only once. The material sequenced was blood. The source is a human donor who had recovered from COVID-19.

There are many counts of this clonotype. V gene TRBV30 combines with J gene TRBJ2-5; TRBD2 matches at 9 bases. The V gene's germline CDR1 is GTSNPN and CDR2 SVGIG (reference sequence). After removal of 2 bases from V and 2 bases from J, the junction contained 6 bases not matched to a gene. The length of the CDR3 is 15 residues. The CDR3 spells CAWSPAGGRQETQYF. CDR3 nucleotide sequence: TGTGCCTGGAGTCCGGCGGGGGGGCGACAAGAGACCCAGTACTTC.

V is TRBV5-6 and J is TRBJ1-1; D possibly corresponds to TRBD1 (5 bases). The CDR3 sequence is 17 residues long. Looked up from germline, CDR1 is SGHDT and CDR2 is YYEEEE. V lost 4 bases and J 4 bases, leaving 23 bases between the germline ends. This CDR3 is CASSQGLGGAGRTEAFF. The CDR3 nucleotides are TGTGCCAGCAGCCAGGGACTTGGAGGGGCGGGTCGCACTGAAGCTTTCTTT.

The sample holds a few counts of this clonotype. The chain carries TRBV7-6 and TRBJ2-5; D call uncertain. Trimming took off 8 bases at V and 2 bases at J, with 12 bases between the two ends. CDR1 and CDR2 from the germline V gene are SGHVS and FNYEAQ. There are 13 residues in the CDR3. As DNA, the CDR3 is TGTGCCAGCCGCGGTTTAGGTCAAGAGACCCAGTACTTC. This codes for CASRGLGQETQYF. The variable domain in full, completed from reference TRBV7-6 and TRBJ2-5, reads GAGVSQSPRYKVTKRGQDVALRCDPISGHVSLYWYRQALGQGPEFLTYFNYEAQQDKSGLPNDRFSAERPEGSISTLTIQRTEQRDSAMYRCASRGLGQETQYFGPGTRLLVL.

The sample holds a few counts of this clonotype. The chain couples TRBV6-2 or TRBV6-3 to TRBJ2-1; D possibly corresponds to TRBD1 (6 bases). V lost 4 bases and J 2 bases, leaving 18 bases between the germline ends. Germline V gives CDR1 MNHEY, CDR2 SVGEGT. The CDR3 covers 17 residues. CDR3 loop: CASSSYNAGTTYNEQFF. CDR3 bases: TGTGCCAGCAGTTCCTATAACGCCGGGACAACCTACAATGAGCAGTTCTTC.

This clonotype is labeled as medium-sized. The chain uses TRBV27 and TRBJ2-3; tentatively, D is TRBD1 (6 bases). The CDR3 has 14 residues. Trimming cost V 4 bases and J 2 bases, with 10 bases left between them. The V gene's germline CDR1 is MNHEY and CDR2 SMNVEV (reference sequence). The CDR3 is CASSSGTHTDTQYF. CDR3 bases: TGTGCCAGCAGTTCAGGGACACACACAGATACGCAGTATTTT.

This clonotype is medium-sized. The chain joins TRBV15 to TRBJ2-7; 7 bases fit TRBD1. Germline V gene data show CDR1 as LNHNV and CDR2 as YYDKDF (reference sequence). The CDR3 loop spans 15 amino acids. J was trimmed by 3 bases and V by 0 bases; bases with no gene match: 5. CDR3 loop: CATSRDQGQIYEQYF. The CDR3 bases are TGTGCCACCAGCAGAGATCAGGGACAGATCTACGAGCAGTACTTC.

Note on this clonotype: A much larger clone is a single base away; this may be a read error. The J gene is TRBJ2-5, the V gene TRBV19, with 9 bases matching TRBD2. The CDR3 totals 15 residues. CDR1 and CDR2 from the germline V gene are LNHDA and SQIVND (reference sequence). J lost 4 bases, V lost 5 bases, and 8 bases had no gene match. The DNA of the CDR3 is TGTGCCAGTAGTTTCCTAGCGGGACCCCCAGAGACCCAGTACTTC. It translates to CASSFLAGPPETQYF.

The rearrangement links TRBV7-2 to TRBJ2-3, with 8 nucleotides matching TRBD1. Germline trimming cut 11 bases from V and 1 base from J; bases unmatched to any gene: 8. From germline, CDR1 is SGHTA and CDR2 FQGNSA. There are 14 residues in the CDR3. The CDR3: CAGTPTGGTDTQYF. The DNA for the CDR3 is TGTGCCGGCACCCCGACAGGGGGCACAGATACGCAGTATTTT.

This clonotype occurred many times. This rearrangement joins TRBV18 to TRBJ2-5; possibly TRBD1 or TRBD2 for D (6 bases each). From germline, CDR1 is KGHSH and CDR2 LQKENI. Trimming removed 3 bases at V and 3 bases at J, with 14 bases between. The CDR3 is 15 residues long. CDR3 in DNA: TGTGCCAGCTCACCCTACAGGGAGGCAAAAGAGACCCAGTACTTC. Protein: CASSPYREAKETQYF.

V usage is TRBV20-1 and J usage is TRBJ1-1; a weak D match, TRBD1 (6 bases). The ends were cut back, 3 bases at V and 3 bases at J, with 17 bases in the middle. This CDR3 is 15 amino acids long. The germline V gene has CDR1 DFQATT and CDR2 SNEGSKA (reference sequence). The CDR3, as DNA: TGCAGTGCTAGGGGCGACCCTAACAGGGACACTGAAGCTTTCTTT. Its protein product is CSARGDPNRDTEAFF.

The CDR3 DNA reads TGTGCCTGGAGTGTAGGTCCATTCTCCTATAATTCACCCCTCCACTTT. It translates to CAWSVGPFSYNSPLHF. The chain has TRBV30 and TRBJ1-6; no clear D. Germline V gene lookup returns CDR1 GTSNPN and CDR2 SVGIG (reference sequence). V lost 0 bases and J lost 0, with 9 bases in between. The CDR3 sequence is 16 residues long.

This clonotype appeared a few times. The rearrangement links TRBV5-5 to TRBJ1-6; a weak D match, TRBD1 (6 bases). Trimming stripped 4 bases from V and 9 bases from J, with 14 bases between. CDR3 size: 14 residues. Germline V gene sequence: CDR1 SGHKS, CDR2 YYEKEE (reference sequence). The CDR3 loop reads CASSLLNRASPLHF. The DNA of the CDR3 is TGTGCCAGCAGCCTACTCAACAGGGCTTCACCCCTCCACTTT.

This clonotype counts as medium-sized. The V and J genes are TRBV29-1 and TRBJ1-1; unclear D gene. The CDR3 loop spans 12 amino acids. Looked up from germline, CDR1 is SQVTM and CDR2 is ANQGSEA. The V end was cut by 3 bases, the J end by 0 bases, with 5 bases between. CDR3 residues: CSVDRMNTEAFF. The CDR3 region has the DNA TGCAGCGTTGACCGGATGAACACTGAAGCTTTCTTT.

The chain combines TRBV20-1 with TRBJ1-2; 11 nucleotides agree with TRBD1. The V segment lost 3 bases and the J segment 7 bases; nucleotides outside the gene matches: 4. The germline CDR1 and CDR2 sequences are DFQATT and SNEGSKA (reference sequence). This CDR3 region has 13 residues. CDR3 residues: CSARDRGRSGYTF. CDR3 DNA: TGCAGTGCTAGGGACAGGGGGCGGAGTGGCTACACCTTC.

In this sample, this clonotype is medium-sized. The chain combines TRBV19 with TRBJ1-4; 7 nucleotides match TRBD1. This CDR3 has 15 amino acids. With 3 bases clipped from V and 3 bases from J, the junction kept 4 bases outside the gene matches. CDR1 and CDR2 (germline): LNHDA, SQIVND (reference sequence). In nucleotides, the CDR3 is TGTGCCAGTAGTATCATCGGGACAGCTAATGAAAAACTGTTTTTT. Protein sequence: CASSIIGTANEKLFF.

The genes are TRBV12-3 or TRBV12-4 and TRBJ2-1, with 10 bases matching TRBD2. V shed 6 bases, J shed 3 bases, and the junction held 5 bases outside the gene matches. The CDR3 sequence is 15 residues long. In nucleotides, the CDR3 is TGTGCCAGCAGCCTAGCGGGGGTCCTCTACAATGAGCAGTTCTTC. Translating it yields CASSLAGVLYNEQFF.